This T cell receptor beta chain was captured in a study of Ad26.COV2.S vaccination and SARS-CoV-2 variants. Study in general: Intramuscularly, Ad26.COV2.S was given either once or twice, 56 days apart. Findings and caveats of the study: Recipients of vaccine and of placebo showed similar breadth of their non-spike TCR repertoires. Total responses of T cells may have been underestimated by the analyses of TCR breadth and depth.

This clone is a singleton in its sample. Its antigen is not known. This sample's treatment: about 20 received Ad26.COV2.S at low or high dose, single or two shots; roughly 5 received placebo; per-sample allocation not given. Sampling was performed 63 days after the first vaccine or placebo injection. Assay used: immunoSEQ multiplex PCR; TCRdb lists only in-frame clones, some missing. The table shows around 320,000 clones, with around 83% occurring only once. Losses at the gene ends were 3 bases for V and 0 bases for J; bases not matched to a gene: 7. CDR1 KGHDR and CDR2 SFDVKD come from the germline V gene. The CDR3 totals 19 residues.

The clonotype was recovered from a person between 18 and 65 years old who received the Ad26.COV2.S COVID-19 vaccine or a placebo. V is TRBV24-1 and J is TRBJ2-2, with 12 bases identical to TRBD2. Sequenced here: peripheral blood, sampled in a trial of Ad26.COV2.S vaccine versus placebo. The CDR3 loop reads CATSDRMTSGGANTGELFF. In DNA, the CDR3 is TGTGCCACCAGTGATCGCATGACTAGCGGGGGTGCGAACACCGGGGAGCTGTTTTTT.